This TCR beta chain is from a study of blood T cell repertoires in COVID-19. The method was immunoSEQ multiplex PCR; TCRdb's version includes in-frame clones alone and lacks a portion of them. The sample carries 110,000 to 150,000 clones, 65% to 90% recorded once. The CDR3 spans 16 residues. Unmatched junction bases numbered 6, after V lost 3 bases and J lost 1 base. Germline V gene data show CDR1 as MDHEN and CDR2 as SYDVKM. The J gene is TRBJ2-4, the V gene TRBV28; TRBD2 matches 7 bases. The source is a human donor in a cohort sampled during active COVID-19. Sample: peripheral blood. Here the CDR3 reads CASSLYLAEAKNIQYF. DNA of the CDR3: TGTGCCAGCAGTTTGTATCTAGCGGAGGCCAAAAACATTCAGTACTTC. Together with reference TRBV28 and TRBJ2-4, the CDR3 gives the full variable domain: DVKVTQSSRYLVKRTGEKVFLECVQDMDHENMFWYRQDPGLGLRLIYFSYDVKMKEKGDIPEGYSVSREKKERFSLILESASTNQTSMYLCASSLYLAEAKNIQYFGAGTRLSVL.